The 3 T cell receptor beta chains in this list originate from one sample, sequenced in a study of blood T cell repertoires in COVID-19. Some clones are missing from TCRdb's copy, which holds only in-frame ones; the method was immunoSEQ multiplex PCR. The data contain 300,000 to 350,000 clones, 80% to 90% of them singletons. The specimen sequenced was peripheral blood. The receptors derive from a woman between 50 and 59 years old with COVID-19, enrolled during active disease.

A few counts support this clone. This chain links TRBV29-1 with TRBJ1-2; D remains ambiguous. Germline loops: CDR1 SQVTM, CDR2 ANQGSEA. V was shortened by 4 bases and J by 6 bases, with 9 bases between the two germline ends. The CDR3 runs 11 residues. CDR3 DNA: TGCAGCGTTGTAAAGGGAGATGGCTACACCTTC. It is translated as CSVVKGDGYTF.

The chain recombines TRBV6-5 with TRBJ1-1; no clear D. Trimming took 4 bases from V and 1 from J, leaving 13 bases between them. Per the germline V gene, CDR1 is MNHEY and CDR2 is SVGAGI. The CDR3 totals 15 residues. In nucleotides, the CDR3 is TGTGCCAGCAGTTCAGTGGGAGGGCGGAACACTGAAGCTTTCTTT. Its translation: CASSSVGGRNTEAFF.

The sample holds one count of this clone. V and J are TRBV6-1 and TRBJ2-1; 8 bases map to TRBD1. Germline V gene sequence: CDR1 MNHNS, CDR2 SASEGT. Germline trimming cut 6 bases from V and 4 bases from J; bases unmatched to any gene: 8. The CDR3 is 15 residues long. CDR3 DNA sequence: TGTGCCAGCAGCCAAAGGACAGGGTCATACAATGAGCAGTTCTTC. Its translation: CASSQRTGSYNEQFF.